The rows below give T cell receptor beta chains drawn from one sample of a study of shared clonotypes between healthy human individuals. TCRdb's table, derived via immunoSEQ multiplex PCR, lists solely in-frame clones and lacks some. The repertoire holds 2,500,000 or so clones, with approximately 90% as singletons. Specimen: naive CD4+ T cells from PBMCs. The receptors originated from a man younger than 35 in good health. Some clones in this sample may be carry-over from other donors' samples. Each CDR3 is given with its conserved first and last residue. The order of the fields is D gene, CDR3 length, clone size, V gene, J gene, CDR3 DNA, CDR3 protein. D genes are given only for firm matches. Clone size is shown for a subset of rows, as once, few, many or a class of expanded clone.

D gene: -; CDR3 length: 15; clone size: -; V gene: TRBV7-3; J gene: TRBJ1-1; CDR3 DNA: TGTGCCAGCAGCTTAATGTCAGGGGAGAACACTGAAGCTTTCTTT; CDR3 protein: CASSLMSGENTEAFF
D gene: -; CDR3 length: 14; clone size: -; V gene: TRBV18; J gene: TRBJ1-3; CDR3 DNA: TGTGCCAGCTCCCCAAGCTTCTCTGGAAACACCATATATTTT; CDR3 protein: CASSPSFSGNTIYF
D gene: TRBD2; CDR3 length: 15; clone size: -; V gene: TRBV7-9; J gene: TRBJ2-1; CDR3 DNA: TGTGCCAGCAGCTTAGAACTAGCGGGACTCAATGAGCAGTTCTTC; CDR3 protein: CASSLELAGLNEQFF
D gene: -; CDR3 length: 16; clone size: -; V gene: TRBV27; J gene: TRBJ2-2; CDR3 DNA: TGTGCCAGCAGTTTACAGAGGGTGACGAACACCGGGGAGCTGTTTTTT; CDR3 protein: CASSLQRVTNTGELFF
D gene: TRBD2; CDR3 length: 18; clone size: once; V gene: TRBV5-1; J gene: TRBJ2-2; CDR3 DNA: TGCGCCAGCAGCTTGGGGGTTATGGCGGGAGTAAACACCGGGGAGCTGTTTTTT; CDR3 protein: CASSLGVMAGVNTGELFF
D gene: TRBD1; CDR3 length: 14; clone size: -; V gene: TRBV29-1; J gene: TRBJ2-7; CDR3 DNA: TGCAGCGTTGAGCGTGGGACAGGGACCTACGAGCAGTACTTC; CDR3 protein: CSVERGTGTYEQYF
D gene: TRBD2; CDR3 length: 14; clone size: -; V gene: TRBV7-2; J gene: TRBJ2-1; CDR3 DNA: TGTGCCAGCAGCCAGACTAGCAGGAACAATGAGCAGTTCTTC; CDR3 protein: CASSQTSRNNEQFF
D gene: -; CDR3 length: 16; clone size: -; V gene: TRBV28; J gene: TRBJ2-3; CDR3 DNA: TGTGCCAGCAGTCCCGCCCGAGGGGGGAGCACAGATACGCAGTATTTT; CDR3 protein: CASSPARGGSTDTQYF
D gene: -; CDR3 length: 15; clone size: -; V gene: TRBV7-8; J gene: TRBJ1-3; CDR3 DNA: TGTGCCAGCAGCCCACAGCCTGCCTCTGGAAACACCATATATTTT; CDR3 protein: CASSPQPASGNTIYF
D gene: -; CDR3 length: 13; clone size: -; V gene: TRBV28; J gene: TRBJ1-2; CDR3 DNA: TGTGCCAGCAGTTTATTATCGGGGGGTGGCTACACCTTC; CDR3 protein: CASSLLSGGGYTF
D gene: -; CDR3 length: 14; clone size: -; V gene: TRBV5-1; J gene: TRBJ2-3; CDR3 DNA: TGCGCCAGCAGCTTCCCCAGGGAACCAGATACGCAGTATTTT; CDR3 protein: CASSFPREPDTQYF
D gene: TRBD2; CDR3 length: 16; clone size: -; V gene: TRBV11-1; J gene: TRBJ2-1; CDR3 DNA: TGTGCCAGCAGCACCCGGACTAGCGGGAGGGTCAATGAGCAGTTCTTC; CDR3 protein: CASSTRTSGRVNEQFF
D gene: TRBD1; CDR3 length: 12; clone size: -; V gene: TRBV9; J gene: TRBJ2-4; CDR3 DNA: TGTGCCAGCAGCCCAGGACAGGGGAGGAAGTACTTC; CDR3 protein: CASSPGQGRKYF
D gene: TRBD1; CDR3 length: 15; clone size: -; V gene: TRBV7-9; J gene: TRBJ2-2; CDR3 DNA: TGTGCCAGCAGCGTCAGACAGGGGGCTGCCGGGGAGCTGTTTTTT; CDR3 protein: CASSVRQGAAGELFF
D gene: -; CDR3 length: 14; clone size: -; V gene: TRBV2; J gene: TRBJ1-6; CDR3 DNA: TGTGCCAGCAGTGATTCTGTACCGGGTTCACCCCTCCACTTT; CDR3 protein: CASSDSVPGSPLHF
D gene: -; CDR3 length: 11; clone size: -; V gene: TRBV6-6; J gene: TRBJ1-3; CDR3 DNA: TGTGCCAGCAGTAAACTGGACACCATATATTTT; CDR3 protein: CASSKLDTIYF
D gene: TRBD2; CDR3 length: 17; clone size: -; V gene: TRBV9; J gene: TRBJ2-2; CDR3 DNA: TGTGCCAGCAGCGTAGGACTAGCGGGCCGAGGGACCGGGGAGCTGTTTTTT; CDR3 protein: CASSVGLAGRGTGELFF
D gene: -; CDR3 length: 13; clone size: -; V gene: TRBV2; J gene: TRBJ2-7; CDR3 DNA: TGTGCCAGCAGTGAGCGGAGGGCCTACGAGCAGTACTTC; CDR3 protein: CASSERRAYEQYF
D gene: -; CDR3 length: 14; clone size: -; V gene: TRBV7-2; J gene: TRBJ2-7; CDR3 DNA: TGTGCCAGCAGCTTCTGGGGGAAGGCCTACGAGCAGTACTTC; CDR3 protein: CASSFWGKAYEQYF
D gene: TRBD1; CDR3 length: 15; clone size: once; V gene: TRBV9; J gene: TRBJ1-5; CDR3 DNA: TGTGCTAGCAGCGTACAGGGGGCCGCGGATCAGCCCCAGCATTTT; CDR3 protein: CASSVQGAADQPQHF
D gene: -; CDR3 length: 13; clone size: -; V gene: TRBV27; J gene: TRBJ2-7; CDR3 DNA: TGTGCCAGCAGTTTATCGGGTCAGGGCGAGCAGTACTTC; CDR3 protein: CASSLSGQGEQYF
D gene: -; CDR3 length: 12; clone size: -; V gene: TRBV2; J gene: TRBJ1-4; CDR3 DNA: TGTGCCAGCCAAGGTTCCGATGAAAAACTGTTTTTT; CDR3 protein: CASQGSDEKLFF
D gene: -; CDR3 length: 13; clone size: -; V gene: TRBV29-1; J gene: TRBJ2-1; CDR3 DNA: TGCAGCGTTGTGGACAGCTCCTACAATGAGCAGTTCTTC; CDR3 protein: CSVVDSSYNEQFF
D gene: TRBD1; CDR3 length: 16; clone size: -; V gene: TRBV6-6; J gene: TRBJ2-4; CDR3 DNA: TGTGCCAGCAGTCAAGAGACAGGGCGAGCCAAAAACATTCAGTACTTC; CDR3 protein: CASSQETGRAKNIQYF
D gene: -; CDR3 length: 14; clone size: -; V gene: TRBV6-1; J gene: TRBJ2-7; CDR3 DNA: TGTGCCAGCAGTGATCTACAGAAAGCCTACGAGCAGTACTTC; CDR3 protein: CASSDLQKAYEQYF
D gene: TRBD1; CDR3 length: 14; clone size: -; V gene: TRBV5-1; J gene: TRBJ2-2; CDR3 DNA: TGCGCCAGCAGCTTGTCAGGGGGCACCGGGGAGCTGTTTTTT; CDR3 protein: CASSLSGGTGELFF
D gene: TRBD1; CDR3 length: 14; clone size: -; V gene: TRBV11-2; J gene: TRBJ1-2; CDR3 DNA: TGTGCCAGCTCGCGGGACAGGGGTAACTATGGCTACACCTTC; CDR3 protein: CASSRDRGNYGYTF
D gene: -; CDR3 length: 14; clone size: -; V gene: TRBV5-1; J gene: TRBJ1-1; CDR3 DNA: TGCGCCAGCAGCTCGGAGGGTGGCGACACTGAAGCTTTCTTT; CDR3 protein: CASSSEGGDTEAFF
D gene: TRBD2; CDR3 length: 17; clone size: -; V gene: TRBV29-1; J gene: TRBJ2-1; CDR3 DNA: TGCAGCGTTGACCTGACTGTGACTAGCGGGAGGTGGTATGAGCAGTTCTTC; CDR3 protein: CSVDLTVTSGRWYEQFF
D gene: -; CDR3 length: 13; clone size: -; V gene: TRBV23-1; J gene: TRBJ2-4; CDR3 DNA: TGCGCCAGCAGTCCTCGGACCAAAAACATTCAGTACTTC; CDR3 protein: CASSPRTKNIQYF
D gene: -; CDR3 length: 13; clone size: -; V gene: TRBV29-1; J gene: TRBJ1-3; CDR3 DNA: TGCAGCGTTGGTTGGGGGGCTGGAAACACCATATATTTT; CDR3 protein: CSVGWGAGNTIYF
D gene: -; CDR3 length: 14; clone size: -; V gene: TRBV2; J gene: TRBJ1-5; CDR3 DNA: TGTGCCAGCAACAGACCAGATAGCAATCAGCCCCAGCATTTT; CDR3 protein: CASNRPDSNQPQHF
D gene: -; CDR3 length: 15; clone size: -; V gene: TRBV6-5; J gene: TRBJ1-5; CDR3 DNA: TGTGCCAGCAGTTACGACGGGTCCTACTATCAGCCCCAGCATTTT; CDR3 protein: CASSYDGSYYQPQHF
D gene: TRBD2; CDR3 length: 12; clone size: -; V gene: TRBV28; J gene: TRBJ2-7; CDR3 DNA: TGTGCCAGCAGGACGGGGGGGGTCGAGCAGTACTTC; CDR3 protein: CASRTGGVEQYF
D gene: TRBD2; CDR3 length: 17; clone size: -; V gene: TRBV10-3; J gene: TRBJ2-7; CDR3 DNA: TGTGCCATCAGTGAGTCCCGGACTAGCGGGAGGTCCTACGAGCAGTACTTC; CDR3 protein: CAISESRTSGRSYEQYF
D gene: -; CDR3 length: 16; clone size: -; V gene: TRBV21-1; J gene: TRBJ2-2; CDR3 DNA: TGTGCCAGCAGCAAAGCGCCCCACAGGGGAACCGGGGAGCTGTTTTTT; CDR3 protein: CASSKAPHRGTGELFF
D gene: TRBD2; CDR3 length: 15; clone size: -; V gene: TRBV5-1; J gene: TRBJ2-7; CDR3 DNA: TGCGCCAGCAGCACCTCCGGGACTAGCGGATACGAGCAGTACTTC; CDR3 protein: CASSTSGTSGYEQYF
D gene: TRBD2; CDR3 length: 16; clone size: -; V gene: TRBV7-9; J gene: TRBJ2-5; CDR3 DNA: TGTGCCAGCAGCAAAAATAGCGGGCCCTTCCAAGAGACCCAGTACTTC; CDR3 protein: CASSKNSGPFQETQYF
D gene: -; CDR3 length: 13; clone size: -; V gene: TRBV29-1; J gene: TRBJ2-3; CDR3 DNA: TGCAGCGTTGACCCCAGCGGCACAGATACGCAGTATTTT; CDR3 protein: CSVDPSGTDTQYF
D gene: TRBD1; CDR3 length: 17; clone size: -; V gene: TRBV19; J gene: TRBJ1-5; CDR3 DNA: TGTGCCAGTAGCCTGTTGGGACAGGATTATAGCAATCAGCCCCAGCATTTT; CDR3 protein: CASSLLGQDYSNQPQHF
D gene: -; CDR3 length: 12; clone size: -; V gene: TRBV28; J gene: TRBJ2-7; CDR3 DNA: TGTGCCAGCAGTTTCTTCCCGTCCGAGCAGTACTTC; CDR3 protein: CASSFFPSEQYF
D gene: TRBD2; CDR3 length: 15; clone size: few; V gene: TRBV5-1; J gene: TRBJ2-7; CDR3 DNA: TGCGCCAGCAGCTTGGCGGCTAGCGGGAGTTACGAGCAGTACTTC; CDR3 protein: CASSLAASGSYEQYF
D gene: -; CDR3 length: 14; clone size: once; V gene: TRBV5-1; J gene: TRBJ1-4; CDR3 DNA: TGCGCCAGCAGCTTGGGCGGGGGTAATGAAAAACTGTTTTTT; CDR3 protein: CASSLGGGNEKLFF
D gene: TRBD2; CDR3 length: 15; clone size: -; V gene: TRBV6-5; J gene: TRBJ2-7; CDR3 DNA: TGTGCCAGCAGTCACCCGTCTAGCGGCTCCTACGAGCAGTACTTC; CDR3 protein: CASSHPSSGSYEQYF
D gene: -; CDR3 length: 16; clone size: -; V gene: TRBV19; J gene: TRBJ2-3; CDR3 DNA: TGTGCCAGTAGTACTCGGACAATGGACCGCGCAGATACGCAGTATTTT; CDR3 protein: CASSTRTMDRADTQYF
D gene: -; CDR3 length: 14; clone size: once; V gene: TRBV23-1; J gene: TRBJ1-1; CDR3 DNA: TGCGCCAGCGAGAGCCCGGGCGGGGACACTGAAGCTTTCTTT; CDR3 protein: CASESPGGDTEAFF